The 32 T cell receptor beta chains given below trace back to one sample, sequenced in a study of shared clonotypes between healthy human individuals. Libraries were prepared by immunoSEQ multiplex PCR; TCRdb keeps only in-frame clonotypes and omits some of them. The table lists roughly 760,000 clones, 74% of them singletons. The sample was memory CD4+ T cells sorted from blood. The subset was: CD45RA-negative fraction. The source is a woman in her 30s in good health.

On this clone: A much larger clone differs from this one at a single base, so this may be a read error. This chain connects TRBV7-2 to TRBJ2-3, with D hard to call. Germline CDR1 SGHTA, CDR2 FQGNSA. Trimming shortened V by 5 bases and J by 5 bases, and 8 bases separated the two germline ends. The CDR3 consists of 12 residues. The CDR3 DNA sequence: TGTGCCAGCAGCACCTACTTAGATACGCAGTATTTT. Protein product: CASSTYLDTQYF.

The chain employs TRBV7-2 and TRBJ2-1; possibly TRBD1 for D (5 bases). Trimming stripped 4 bases from V and 7 bases from J, with 11 bases between. CDR3 length: 13 amino acids. Germline CDR1 and CDR2: SGHTA and FQGNSA. The CDR3 bases are TGTGCCAGCAGCTCCAGGGTGGGAAATGAGCAGTTCTTC. Translation: CASSSRVGNEQFF.

V gene TRBV7-7 combines with J gene TRBJ2-1, with D maybe TRBD1 (5 bases). CDR3 length: 16 residues. V lost 5 bases and J 2 bases, leaving 16 bases between the germline ends. Germline loops: CDR1 SSHAT, CDR2 FNYEAQ (reference sequence). CDR3 nucleotide sequence: TGTGCCAGCAGCCCCGGTGGCAGGGTGGCCTACAATGAGCAGTTCTTC. The encoded protein is CASSPGGRVAYNEQFF.

This clone appeared once. This chain links TRBV6-4 with TRBJ1-1, with D possibly TRBD1 on 6 matching bases. V dropped 11 bases and J dropped 3 bases, with 10 bases sitting between them. CDR1 and CDR2 from the germline V gene are MRHNA and SNTAGT. The CDR3 runs 11 residues. The CDR3 sequence: CAPHRDTEAFF. The DNA for the CDR3 is TGTGCCCCACACAGGGACACTGAAGCTTTCTTT.

This chain connects TRBV7-6 to TRBJ2-3, with 7 bases lining up with TRBD1. Germline loops: CDR1 SGHVS, CDR2 FNYEAQ. Unmatched junction bases numbered 8, after V lost 4 bases and J lost 1 base. The CDR3 runs to 16 residues. The CDR3 DNA reads as TGTGCCAGCAGCTACAACAGGGGCAGGGGCACAGATACGCAGTATTTT. It yields the protein CASSYNRGRGTDTQYF.

CDR3 nucleotides: TGTGCCACCAGCACCCAGACAGGGGTCGTGCAGTACTTC. It is translated as CATSTQTGVVQYF. The chain has TRBV15 and TRBJ2-7; 8 positions match TRBD1. V was pared by 4 bases and J by 9 bases, with 8 bases of the junction left unmatched. Germline values: CDR1 LNHNV, CDR2 YYDKDF (reference sequence). The CDR3 sequence is 13 residues long.

The V call is TRBV6-6, the J call TRBJ1-4; D gene uncertain. The CDR3 covers 13 residues. V was shortened by 7 bases and J by 5 bases, with 11 bases between the two germline ends. From germline, CDR1 is MNHNY and CDR2 SVGAGI (reference sequence). The CDR3 nucleotides read TGTGCCAGCACTCCAGGAAGAAATGAAAAACTGTTTTTT. Amino acid sequence: CASTPGRNEKLFF.

The genes are TRBV18 and TRBJ2-7, with 8 positions matching TRBD2. The V and J ends lost 3 bases and 3 bases, in that order; junction bases with no gene match: 4. The germline V gene encodes CDR1 KGHSH and CDR2 LQKENI. The CDR3 covers 14 residues. In DNA form, the CDR3 reads TGTGCCAGCTCACCTGAGGGACTAGACTACGAGCAGTACTTC. It translates to CASSPEGLDYEQYF.

The chain is built from TRBV19 and TRBJ1-5, with 10 bases matching TRBD1. Germline V gene sequence: CDR1 LNHDA, CDR2 SQIVND (reference sequence). V trimming: 8 bases; J trimming: 6 bases; junction bases outside the gene matches: 7. This CDR3 is built from 14 residues. CDR3 in DNA: TGTGCCAGTGGCGGACAGGGGGGAGGTCAGCCCCAGCATTTT. Translation gives CASGGQGGGQPQHF.

The rearrangement joins TRBV19 to TRBJ2-5, with a tentative D call TRBD1 (5 bases). Germline CDR1 LNHDA, CDR2 SQIVND (reference sequence). V lost 1 base and J lost 1, with 13 bases in between. CDR3 length: 16 residues. CDR3 sequence (DNA): TGTGCCAGTAGTATAGGTTCCAGGGTTCCCCAAGAGACCCAGTACTTC. It translates to CASSIGSRVPQETQYF.

The rearrangement joins TRBV4-1 to TRBJ1-5; a possible D gene is TRBD1 (5 bases). The V end was cut by 5 bases, the J end by 7 bases, with 15 bases between. The germline V gene has CDR1 MGHRA and CDR2 YSYEKL. CDR3 length: 14 residues. Here the CDR3 DNA reads TGCGCCAGCAGCTCGCCGGGACTCGGGCAGCCCCAGCATTTT. This gives the protein CASSSPGLGQPQHF.

A single count supports this clone. The V gene is TRBV28, the J gene TRBJ2-3; no firm D call. The germline CDR1 and CDR2 sequences are MDHEN and SYDVKM. The CDR3 is 11 amino acids. The CDR3 DNA reads as TGTGGCCCCCGCGGAACAGATACGCAGTATTTT. Its translation is CGPRGTDTQYF.

This chain links TRBV4-2 with TRBJ1-1, with D possibly TRBD1 on 6 matching bases. Trimming left V 5 bases short and J 0 bases short, with 13 bases between. Per germline, CDR1 LGHNA and CDR2 YNFKEQ. The length of the CDR3 is 15 residues. In nucleotides, the CDR3 is TGTGCCAGCAGCTTGGGGGCACAGATGAACACTGAAGCTTTCTTT. Protein product: CASSLGAQMNTEAFF.

This clone was recorded once. V usage is TRBV28 and J usage is TRBJ2-3; D ambiguous. V lost 5 bases to trimming and J lost 6 bases, with 15 bases between them. This CDR3 has 14 amino acids. From germline, CDR1 is MDHEN and CDR2 SYDVKM. The CDR3 DNA reads as TGTGCCAGCAGTCGCCCCCAGATAAGGGATACGCAGTATTTT. Its translation is CASSRPQIRDTQYF.

The chain combines TRBV7-8 with TRBJ2-2; either TRBD1 or TRBD2 may supply D (5 bases each). Per the germline V gene, CDR1 is SGHVS and CDR2 is FQNEAQ. CDR3 size: 14 residues. Trimming took 9 bases from V and 0 from J, leaving 11 bases between them. The CDR3 DNA is TGTGCCAGTACCTGGGGGACGAACACCGGGGAGCTGTTTTTT. As protein: CASTWGTNTGELFF.

Comment on this clone: The sample carries other DNA sequences with the same CDR3. The chain uses TRBV11-2 and TRBJ2-1; 9 nucleotides align to TRBD1. The V gene's germline CDR1 is SGHAT and CDR2 FQNNGV. J was trimmed by 4 bases and V by 5 bases; bases with no gene match: 6. The CDR3 sequence is 15 residues long. CDR3 amino acids: CASSPGTGPYNEQFF. For the CDR3, the DNA is TGTGCCAGCAGCCCGGGGACAGGGCCGTACAATGAGCAGTTCTTC. Full variable domain (rest looked up from reference TRBV11-2 and TRBJ2-1): EAGVAQSPRYKIIEKRQSVAFWCNPISGHATLYWYQQILGQGPKLLIQFQNNGVVDDSQLPKDRFSAERLKGVDSTLKIQPAKLEDSAVYLCASSPGTGPYNEQFFGPGTRLTVL.

CDR3 coding DNA: TGTGCCAGCAGCTCGGGACTACACAATGAGCAGTTCTTC. The encoded protein is CASSSGLHNEQFF. The chain recombines TRBV11-2 with TRBJ2-1; 7 positions agree with TRBD2. Germline V gene sequence: CDR1 SGHAT, CDR2 FQNNGV. Trimming took 4 bases from V and 5 from J; bases not matched to a gene: 2. CDR3 length: 13 amino acids.

The V call is TRBV29-1, the J call TRBJ2-1; TRBD1 matches at 8 bases. J lost 13 bases, V lost 0 bases, and 8 bases had no gene match. This CDR3 region has 13 residues. Germline CDR1 SQVTM, CDR2 ANQGSEA. Here the CDR3 DNA reads TGCAGCGTTGAAGATCTTAGACAGGGGACCCAGTTCTTC. Its protein is CSVEDLRQGTQFF.

The chain is built from TRBV11-2 and TRBJ2-3, with TRBD1 matching over 9 bases. CDR1 is SGHAT, CDR2 FQNNGV, per germline. This CDR3 has 16 residues. J gave up 0 bases and V 5 bases, and 6 bases lay outside the gene matches. The CDR3 sequence: CASSPRTGVSTDTQYF. CDR3 coding DNA: TGTGCCAGCAGCCCTCGGACAGGGGTGAGCACAGATACGCAGTATTTT.

The chain combines TRBV28 with TRBJ2-7; maybe TRBD2 (5 bases). Germline V gives CDR1 MDHEN, CDR2 SYDVKM. The CDR3 spans 14 residues. The V gene lost 5 bases and the J gene lost 9 bases, with 20 bases spanning the gap. Here the CDR3 reads CASSEKPRGPGQYF. The CDR3 nucleotides read TGTGCCAGCAGTGAAAAACCCCGGGGTCCGGGGCAGTACTTC.

This chain joins TRBV9 and TRBJ2-2; 8 bases map to TRBD2. V shed 3 bases and J 0 bases; nucleotides not matched to a gene: 4. The CDR3 extends over 16 amino acids. The germline gives CDR1 SGDLS, CDR2 YYNGEE. The CDR3: CASSATSVANTGELFF. Written as DNA, the CDR3 is TGTGCCAGCAGCGCGACTAGCGTAGCGAACACCGGGGAGCTGTTTTTT.

The rearrangement uses TRBV19 and TRBJ1-5; D gene uncertain. V lost 5 bases and J 5 bases, leaving 10 bases between the germline ends. CDR3 length: 13 residues. The germline gives CDR1 LNHDA, CDR2 SQIVND (reference sequence). DNA of the CDR3: TGTGCCAGTAGTGCTGGCCCCGATCAGCCCCAGCATTTT. Translated, it gives CASSAGPDQPQHF.

This clone occurred a few times. The CDR3 region is CASSLVRGFNYGYTF. DNA of the CDR3: TGTGCCAGCAGCTTGGTTAGGGGTTTCAACTATGGCTACACCTTC. The chain is built from TRBV5-6 and TRBJ1-2, with a tentative D call TRBD1 (5 bases). The V gene's germline CDR1 is SGHDT and CDR2 YYEEEE. V lost 0 bases, J lost 2 bases, and 11 bases lay in between. The CDR3 runs to 15 residues.

The table lists this clone with a few counts. Here the CDR3 omits its conserved ending phenylalanine or tryptophan, so a read error is the likely source. Because the CDR3's place on the DNA is in doubt, the DNA is left out and the CDR3 is given as listed by TCRdb. This sequence joins TRBV23-1 and TRBJ2-7; the table's D gene call, TRBD1, was not cross checked with the DNA. TRBV23-1 is an ORF, and what it does is uncertain. The CDR3 has 10 amino acids, counting both end residues. CDR3 residues: CASSQGQDVC.

The gene calls are TRBV4-1 and TRBJ2-5; D is perhaps TRBD1 (5 bases). The germline V gene has CDR1 MGHRA and CDR2 YSYEKL. This CDR3 spans 14 amino acids. V lost 4 bases and J 3 bases, leaving 12 bases between the germline ends. CDR3 amino acids: CASSRGGREETQYF. The CDR3 bases are TGCGCCAGCAGCCGTGGTGGCAGGGAAGAGACCCAGTACTTC.

CDR3 in amino acids: CASYMSGKPGELFF. CDR3 sequence (DNA): TGTGCCTCCTATATGTCCGGGAAACCCGGGGAGCTGTTTTTT. The gene calls are TRBV6-5 and TRBJ2-2; the D gene is possibly TRBD2 (5 bases). The V gene's germline CDR1 is MNHEY and CDR2 SVGAGI. The germline V and J ends were trimmed by 11 bases and 6 bases, with 19 bases remaining between them. The CDR3 runs to 14 residues.

The gene calls are TRBV28 and TRBJ1-1, with D hard to call. The CDR3 loop spans 13 amino acids. The V gene lost 10 bases and the J gene lost 0 bases, with 12 bases spanning the gap. Germline values: CDR1 MDHEN, CDR2 SYDVKM. The CDR3 DNA is TGTGCCACCCTCGGATTTATGAACACTGAAGCTTTCTTT. It translates to CATLGFMNTEAFF.

The rearrangement joins TRBV7-9 to TRBJ2-7; 7 positions match TRBD1. This CDR3 contains 14 residues. Unmatched junction bases numbered 11, after V lost 7 bases and J lost 5 bases. The germline V gene encodes CDR1 SEHNR and CDR2 FQNEAQ (reference sequence). CDR3 nucleotide sequence: TGTGCCAGCACTTTGACAGGGTTTATCGACGAGCAGTACTTC. Translating it yields CASTLTGFIDEQYF.

This clone occurred many times. This chain joins TRBV25-1 and TRBJ2-1; D is perhaps TRBD2 (5 bases). V was trimmed by 1 base and J by 4 bases, leaving 14 bases between them. This CDR3 is 16 amino acids long. Germline values: CDR1 MGHDK, CDR2 SYGVNS. CDR3 sequence: CASSESVAGIYNEQFF. The CDR3 DNA reads as TGTGCCAGCAGTGAATCGGTAGCCGGGATATACAATGAGCAGTTCTTC.

The chain employs TRBV5-1 and TRBJ2-1, with TRBD2 matching over 14 bases. Germline trimming cut 5 bases from V and 8 bases from J; bases unmatched to any gene: 6. The germline CDR1 and CDR2 sequences are SGHRS and YFSETQ. The CDR3 consists of 15 residues. DNA of the CDR3: TGCGCCAGCAGGGCCGGGACTAGCGGGAGTGATGAGCAGTTCTTC. Its translation: CASRAGTSGSDEQFF.

This chain uses TRBV25-1 with TRBJ2-7; D perhaps matches TRBD1 (6 bases). The CDR3 has 15 amino acids. Germline assignment: CDR1 MGHDK and CDR2 SYGVNS. Trimming left V 4 bases short and J 2 bases short, with 15 bases between. The CDR3 region has the DNA TGTGCCAGCAGTGGCAGACAGGCAGGAACCTACGAGCAGTACTTC. It codes for CASSGRQAGTYEQYF.

The chain joins TRBV5-8 to TRBJ2-2; 9 bases agree with TRBD2. Germline loops: CDR1 SGHTS, CDR2 YDEGEE. CDR3 length: 17 residues. V was clipped by 1 base and J by 5 bases; unmatched bases: 9. In DNA, the CDR3 is TGTGCCAGCAGCTTGATGACCGGGACTAGCTTAACCGGGGAGCTGTTTTTT. Its translation is CASSLMTGTSLTGELFF.